This T cell receptor beta chain was profiled in a study of T-cell memory formation after mild COVID-19. Study-level information: TCR clustering was largely donor specific.

Each CDR3 protein is one row after TCRdb ran MiXCR on the 5' RACE reads. The sample records approximately 390,000 distinct CDR3 sequences, 15% to 20% being singletons. Germline CDR1 reads SQVTM; CDR2 reads ANQGSEA. The CDR3 contains 13 residues. The germline V and J ends were trimmed by 3 bases and 6 bases, with 14 bases remaining between them. The source is a man between 18 and 35 years old who had mild COVID-19 (a few samples of this study predate the infection). Cell type and time point are not known. This sequence joins TRBV29-1 and TRBJ1-1, with D perhaps TRBD1 (6 bases). What was sequenced was PBMCs or a T cell subset sorted from them (not recorded which). The CDR3 sequence: CSVDWGAGAEAFF. CDR3 nucleotides: TGCAGCGTTGACTGGGGGGCCGGGGCTGAAGCTTTCTTT.